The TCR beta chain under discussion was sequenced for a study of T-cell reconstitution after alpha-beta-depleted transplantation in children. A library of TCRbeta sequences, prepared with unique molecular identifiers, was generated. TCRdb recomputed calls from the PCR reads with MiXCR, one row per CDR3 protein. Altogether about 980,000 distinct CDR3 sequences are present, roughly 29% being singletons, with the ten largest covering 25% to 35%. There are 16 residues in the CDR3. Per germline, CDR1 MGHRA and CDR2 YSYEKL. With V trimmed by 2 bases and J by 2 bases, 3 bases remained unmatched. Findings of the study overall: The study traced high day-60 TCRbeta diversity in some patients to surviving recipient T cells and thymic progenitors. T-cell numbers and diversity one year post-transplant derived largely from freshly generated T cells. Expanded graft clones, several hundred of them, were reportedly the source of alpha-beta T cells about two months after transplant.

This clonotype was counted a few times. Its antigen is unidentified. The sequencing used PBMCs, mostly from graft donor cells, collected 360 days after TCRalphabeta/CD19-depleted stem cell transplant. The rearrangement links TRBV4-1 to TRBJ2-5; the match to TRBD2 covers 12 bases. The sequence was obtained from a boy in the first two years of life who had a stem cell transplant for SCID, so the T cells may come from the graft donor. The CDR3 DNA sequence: TGCGCCAGCAGCCAACTAGGACTAGCGGGACAAGAGACCCAGTACTTC. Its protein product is CASSQLGLAGQETQYF.